This T cell receptor (beta chain) was identified during a study of blood T cells in healthy people across ages. V was shortened by 9 bases and J by 4 bases, with 12 bases between the two germline ends. This CDR3 region has 12 residues. CDR1 MDHEN and CDR2 SYDVKM come from the germline V gene. PCR was performed a second time for roughly 7 to 11 cycles using a sample-barcoded 5' primer and a J-beta primer mix. TCRdb reprocessed the 5' RACE reads via MiXCR and lists one record per CDR3 protein. The sample yields approximately 670,000 distinct CDR3 sequences, roughly two fifths seen once. The sequenced sample consisted of blood. The TCR was taken from an elderly man in good health. The rearrangement uses TRBV28 and TRBJ1-1; a possible D gene is TRBD1 (5 bases). This CDR3 is CASDSLSTEAFF. CDR3 nucleotide sequence: TGTGCCAGTGACAGTTTGAGCACTGAAGCTTTCTTT.